Sequencing of this T cell receptor beta chain was carried out in a study of T cell repertoires in cytomegalovirus infection. At the level of the study: Public TCR beta signatures were indicative of both CMV infection and a matching HLA type.

Trimming cost V 6 bases and J 4 bases; bases outside gene matches: 9. The CDR3 has 15 residues. Per the germline V gene, CDR1 is SGHTA and CDR2 is FQGNSA. TCRdb reanalysed the reads using MiXCR and keeps one entry per CDR3 protein. The data contain roughly 120,000 distinct CDR3 sequences, 32% of them singletons. This clonotype showed up many times. Its target is unknown. Study results and limitations: Pooled public TCR beta family frequency picked out CMV carriers with the relevant HLA. HLA-C-restricted, CMV-specific TCR beta clonotypes were dominant ex vivo.

The receptor comes from a human donor in good health (CMV status not recorded). Some clones in this sample may be carry-over from other donors' samples. Sequenced material: CD8+ T cells from cultured PBMCs, taken from culture after CMV antigen stimulation. The rearrangement links TRBV7-2 to TRBJ2-3; 8 bases fit TRBD2. CDR3: CASRLTSGPPDTQYF. CDR3 bases: TGTGCCAGCAGGCTTACTAGCGGTCCCCCAGATACGCAGTATTTT.